These 24 T cell receptor beta chains share one sample of origin, sequenced in a study of T cell repertoires in breast cancer. An expanded emulsion RT-PCR with primers for all TCR V genes paired CD8+ T cell chains. During the second nested PCR, blocking oligonucleotides suppressed genes that were not paired. TCRdb re-called the emulsion pairing reads with MiXCR, one entry per CDR3 protein. There are roughly 40,000 distinct CDR3 sequences in the sample; 45% to 55% occur only once, and around 59% lies in the top ten. The sample consisted of CD8+ T cells. The receptors derive from a pool of human donors with breast cancer or a healthy control (not recorded which).

V and J are TRBV7-9 and TRBJ2-7, with 8 nucleotides matching TRBD1. The CDR3 contains 13 residues. The V segment lost 11 bases and the J segment 5 bases; nucleotides outside the gene matches: 11. CDR1 SEHNR and CDR2 FQNEAQ come from the germline V gene (reference sequence). The CDR3 DNA reads as TGTGCCGTTCGACAGGGGCTCACTAACGAGCAGTACTTC. Translated: CAVRQGLTNEQYF.

V gene TRBV6-5 combines with J gene TRBJ2-2; tentative D call: TRBD2 (6 bases). The CDR3 is made up of 13 amino acids. V was trimmed by 2 bases and J by 7 bases, leaving 8 bases between them. From germline, CDR1 is MNHEY and CDR2 SVGAGI. The CDR3: CASSYGEVGELFF. In DNA, the CDR3 is TGTGCCAGCAGTTACGGGGAGGTCGGGGAGCTGTTTTTT.

On this clonotype itself: A much bigger clone sits one base away, suggesting this may be a read error. The chain combines TRBV15 with TRBJ1-5, with D uncertain. This CDR3 spans 13 amino acids. CDR1 is LNHNV, CDR2 YYDKDF, per germline (reference sequence). CDR3 in amino acids: CATGREDKGPQHF. CDR3 in DNA: TGTGCCACCGGCAGAGAGGATAAAGGGCCCCAGCATTTT.

This clonotype appeared once. This chain links TRBV5-4 with TRBJ1-2; D is perhaps TRBD1 (5 bases). V was clipped by 4 bases and J by 3 bases, with 19 bases between them. This CDR3 contains 16 residues. The V gene's germline CDR1 is SGHNT and CDR2 YYREEE (reference sequence). CDR3 region: CASSPGGAGRDYGYTF. DNA of the CDR3: TGTGCCAGCAGCCCTGGCGGGGCTGGACGCGACTATGGCTACACCTTC.

V and J are TRBV5-1 and TRBJ1-1; D is uncertain. Trimming pared 3 bases from V and 1 base from J, leaving 13 bases between. Germline V gene lookup returns CDR1 SGHRS and CDR2 YFSETQ. The CDR3 is 15 residues long. The CDR3 region has the DNA TGCGCCAGCAGCTCTGGGTCGTTGGGGAACACTGAAGCTTTCTTT. Translating it yields CASSSGSLGNTEAFF.

Of note for this clonotype: A read error may account for a junction end that differs from germline. The chain couples TRBV10-3 to TRBJ1-1; D possibly corresponds to TRBD1 (5 bases). The length of the CDR3 is 12 residues. From germline, CDR1 is ENHRY and CDR2 SYGVKD. The CDR3 region is CAISEGGTEALF. CDR3 sequence (DNA): TGTGCCATCAGTGAAGGAGGGACTGAAGCTCTCTTT.

About this clonotype itself: The conserved phenylalanine or tryptophan is not found at the CDR3 terminus, so this likely reflects a read error. The chain couples TRBV7-7 to TRBJ2-3; D not resolved. The CDR3 consists of 13 residues. The germline V and J ends were trimmed by 5 bases and 3 bases, with 9 bases remaining between them. Germline V gene data show CDR1 as SSHAT and CDR2 as FNYEAQ (reference sequence). CDR3 loop: CASSSTRTDTQYL. The CDR3 nucleotides are TGTGCCAGCAGCAGCACTCGGACAGATACGCAGTATCTT.

In its sample, this clonotype was seen many times. The J gene is TRBJ2-3, the V gene TRBV20-1, with D perhaps being TRBD1 or TRBD2 (5 bases each). V was cut by 6 bases and J by 3 bases, with 10 bases left in between. Germline loops: CDR1 DFQATT, CDR2 SNEGSKA (reference sequence). This CDR3 region has 12 residues. The CDR3: CSARWGTDTQYF. The CDR3 DNA sequence: TGCAGTGCCCGCTGGGGGACAGATACGCAGTATTTT.

The chain is built from TRBV7-9 and TRBJ1-2; D not resolved. The CDR3 is 14 residues long. From germline, CDR1 is SEHNR and CDR2 FQNEAQ (reference sequence). With 5 bases removed from V and 6 bases from J, the gap between germline ends came to 16 bases. The CDR3 region is CASSLQNSMDGYTF. The CDR3 nucleotides are TGTGCCAGCAGCCTCCAGAATTCAATGGATGGCTACACCTTC.

This clonotype was counted between two and nine times. J is TRBJ1-3 and V is TRBV27; no reliable D call. This CDR3 spans 14 amino acids. Trimming removed 4 bases from V and 0 bases from J, with 7 bases in between. Germline values: CDR1 MNHEY, CDR2 SMNVEV (reference sequence). CDR3 protein: CASSSPSSGNTIYF. CDR3 DNA sequence: TGTGCCAGCAGTTCACCTAGCTCTGGAAACACCATATATTTT.

Only a few counts were recorded for this clonotype. The chain combines TRBV14 with TRBJ2-5; D is ambiguous. CDR3 length: 14 residues. Per the germline V gene, CDR1 is SGHDN and CDR2 is FVKESK. V dropped 1 base and J dropped 7 bases, with 13 bases sitting between them. The CDR3 reads CASSQGLRFGTQYF. As DNA, the CDR3 is TGTGCCAGCAGCCAAGGCCTCAGATTTGGGACCCAGTACTTC.

This clonotype was counted only a few times. V gene TRBV25-1 combines with J gene TRBJ1-1, with 8 bases matching TRBD1. V was pared by 5 bases and J by 3 bases, with 5 bases of the junction left unmatched. Germline CDR1 and CDR2: MGHDK and SYGVNS. The CDR3 is 14 residues long. This CDR3 is CASSRQGRDTEAFF. CDR3 coding DNA: TGTGCCAGCAGTCGACAGGGGAGGGACACTGAAGCTTTCTTT. The complete variable domain, with remaining parts taken from reference TRBV25-1 and TRBJ1-1, reads EADIYQTPRYLVIGTGKKITLECSQTMGHDKMYWYQQDPGMELHLIHYSYGVNSTEKGDLSSESTVSRIRTEHFPLTLESARPSHTSQYLCASSRQGRDTEAFFGQGTRLTVV.

With respect to this clonotype: A clone one base away is much larger, so this may be a read error. The CDR3 loop reads CSASGERGCEYEQYF. CDR3 coding DNA: TGCAGTGCGTCTGGGGAGAGGGGGTGCGAGTACGAGCAGTACTTC. The chain carries TRBV20-1 and TRBJ2-7; D might be TRBD1 (6 bases). V dropped 6 bases and J dropped 4 bases, with 22 bases sitting between them. There are 15 residues in the CDR3. The germline V gene encodes CDR1 DFQATT and CDR2 SNEGSKA (reference sequence).

The genes are TRBV27 and TRBJ2-2, with D uncertain. Trimming stripped 6 bases from V and 4 bases from J, with 15 bases between. The CDR3 is 15 amino acids. Germline-derived CDR1 and CDR2 are MNHEY and SMNVEV (reference sequence). CDR3 amino acids: CASRPRAIGTGELFF. For the CDR3, the DNA is TGTGCCAGCAGACCCCGGGCAATTGGCACCGGGGAGCTGTTTTTT.

This clonotype came up a few times. The V gene is TRBV20-1, the J gene TRBJ1-6, with 10 bases fitting TRBD1. The V gene end was trimmed by 2 bases and the J gene end by 9 bases; junction bases not matched to a gene: 4. Per the germline V gene, CDR1 is DFQATT and CDR2 is SNEGSKA (reference sequence). CDR3 length equals 14 residues. This CDR3 is CSARRDRGISPLHF. CDR3 DNA sequence: TGCAGTGCTAGAAGGGACAGGGGTATTTCACCCCTCCACTTT.

The rearrangement links TRBV7-9 to TRBJ1-2; D is ambiguous. The V end lost 5 bases, the J end lost 0 bases, and 10 bases lay between the germline ends. The CDR3 consists of 14 residues. CDR1 and CDR2 from the germline V gene are SEHNR and FQNEAQ (reference sequence). The CDR3 coding sequence is TGTGCCAGCAGCCACGACCGAACTAACTATGGCTACACCTTC. As protein: CASSHDRTNYGYTF.

The chain recombines TRBV2 with TRBJ1-5, with 7 bases identical to TRBD1. The CDR3 length is 14 residues. The ends lost 4 bases at V and 5 bases at J; junction bases unmatched: 5. Germline lookup yields CDR1 SNHLY and CDR2 FYNNEI. CDR3 protein: CASSGGQWDQPQHF. CDR3 bases: TGTGCCAGCAGTGGGGGACAGTGGGATCAGCCCCAGCATTTT.

This clonotype was counted a few times. The rearrangement joins TRBV20-1 to TRBJ2-5; D remains unclear. The CDR3 spans 13 residues. Germline V gene lookup returns CDR1 DFQATT and CDR2 SNEGSKA (reference sequence). Trimming took off 3 bases at V and 1 base at J, with 9 bases between the two ends. CDR3 DNA sequence: TGCAGTGCTAGGCTACAACCCCAAGAGACCCAGTACTTC. It yields the protein CSARLQPQETQYF.

The chain combines TRBV14 with TRBJ1-5; D remains unclear. Between the trimmed V and J ends, which lost 4 bases and 7 bases, there was a span of 11 bases. From germline, CDR1 is SGHDN and CDR2 FVKESK. This CDR3 is built from 13 residues. CDR3 DNA sequence: TGTGCCAGCAGCCTCTCGGGTTTACAGCCCCAGCATTTT. It codes for CASSLSGLQPQHF.

A note on this clonotype: The junction and the germline gene differ at one end; a read error may be behind it. This chain joins TRBV12-3 or TRBV12-4 and TRBJ2-1, with TRBD1 matching 7 bases. The CDR3 has 18 amino acids. The CDR3 DNA reads as TGTGCTAGCAGAGGGGAGACAGGGTATACAGGCTCCTACAATGGGCAGTTCTTC. This translates into CASRGETGYTGSYNGQFF.

V is TRBV28 and J is TRBJ1-1; D is unresolved. The V end was cut by 5 bases, the J end by 3 bases, with 19 bases between. Per the germline V gene, CDR1 is MDHEN and CDR2 is SYDVKM. The length of the CDR3 is 16 residues. The CDR3 coding sequence is TGTGCCAGCAGTCCCCTTAGTACCGACATGGACACTGAAGCTTTCTTT. Translating gives CASSPLSTDMDTEAFF.

This chain connects TRBV7-2 to TRBJ1-2; D ambiguous. This CDR3 is built from 13 residues. Trimming left V 0 bases short and J 6 bases short, with 8 bases between. Looked up from germline, CDR1 is SGHTA and CDR2 is FQGNSA. The CDR3 loop reads CASSLAWSDGYTF. The CDR3 DNA follows: TGTGCCAGCAGCTTAGCTTGGAGTGATGGCTACACCTTC.

In this sample, this clonotype turned up a few times. The CDR3 protein is CASSDLTGNQETQYF. The CDR3 nucleotides read TGTGCCAGCAGTGATTTGACAGGGAACCAAGAGACCCAGTACTTC. The V and J genes are TRBV6-1 and TRBJ2-5; 7 nucleotides match TRBD1. The CDR3 spans 15 residues. With 3 bases clipped from V and 0 bases from J, the junction kept 4 bases outside the gene matches. Germline values: CDR1 MNHNS, CDR2 SASEGT.

Comment on this clonotype: One base away lies a much larger clone, so this may be a sequencing read error. This rearrangement joins TRBV4-1 to TRBJ1-1; perhaps TRBD1 as D (5 bases). Per the germline V gene, CDR1 is MGHRA and CDR2 is YSYEKL. The CDR3 extends over 16 amino acids. The CDR3 loop is CASSQGGRGMNSEAFF. In DNA form, the CDR3 reads TGCGCCAGCAGCCAAGGTGGGCGGGGGATGAACAGTGAAGCTTTCTTT.